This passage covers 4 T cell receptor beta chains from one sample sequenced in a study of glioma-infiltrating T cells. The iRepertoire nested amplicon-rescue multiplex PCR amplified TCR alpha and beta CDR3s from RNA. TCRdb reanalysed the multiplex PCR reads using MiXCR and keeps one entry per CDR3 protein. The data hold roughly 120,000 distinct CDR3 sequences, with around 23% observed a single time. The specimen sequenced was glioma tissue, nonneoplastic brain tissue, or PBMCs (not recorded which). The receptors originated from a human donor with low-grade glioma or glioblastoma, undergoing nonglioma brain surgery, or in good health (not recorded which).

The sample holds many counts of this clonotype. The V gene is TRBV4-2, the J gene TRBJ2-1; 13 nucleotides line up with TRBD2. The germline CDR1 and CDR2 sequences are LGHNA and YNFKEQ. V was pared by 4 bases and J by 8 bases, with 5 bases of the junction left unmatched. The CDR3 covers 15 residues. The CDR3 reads CASSRGTSGNDEQFF. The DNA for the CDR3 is TGTGCCAGCAGCCGCGGGACTAGCGGGAATGATGAGCAGTTCTTC.

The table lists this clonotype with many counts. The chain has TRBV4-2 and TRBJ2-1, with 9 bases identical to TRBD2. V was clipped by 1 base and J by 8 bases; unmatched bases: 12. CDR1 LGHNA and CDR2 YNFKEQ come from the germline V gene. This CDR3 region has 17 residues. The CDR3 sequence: CASSQATGLAGSYEQFF. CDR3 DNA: TGTGCCAGCAGCCAAGCCACCGGGCTAGCGGGATCATATGAGCAGTTCTTC.

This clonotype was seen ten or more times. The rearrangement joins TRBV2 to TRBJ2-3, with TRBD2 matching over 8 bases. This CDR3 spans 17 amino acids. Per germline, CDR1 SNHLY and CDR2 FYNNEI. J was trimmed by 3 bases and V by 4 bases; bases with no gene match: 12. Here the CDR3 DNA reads TGTGCCAGCAGTGTGGGACTAGAAAAAAGGAGTACAGATACGCAGTATTTT. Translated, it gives CASSVGLEKRSTDTQYF.

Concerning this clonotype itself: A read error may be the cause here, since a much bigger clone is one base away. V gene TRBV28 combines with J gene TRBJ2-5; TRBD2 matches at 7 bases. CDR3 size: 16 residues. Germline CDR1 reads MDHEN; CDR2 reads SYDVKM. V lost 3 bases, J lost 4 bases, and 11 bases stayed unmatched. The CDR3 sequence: CASSFREATWGETQYF. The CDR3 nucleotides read TGTGCCAGCAGTTTCCGGGAGGCCACTTGGGGAGAGACCCAGTACTTC.